Below, 20 T cell receptor beta chains from the same sample are listed, as sequenced in a study of CD8+ T cells in alopecia areata. Following RNA extraction, reverse transcription yielded cDNA that acted as the sequencing template. Only in-frame clones appear in the TCRdb table, and some are missing; sequencing was by immunoSEQ multiplex PCR. The table has approximately 150,000 clones, around 62% seen once; the top ten hold about 40%. Specimen: CD8+ T cells sorted from blood. Receptors were obtained from a human donor in good health.

This clone was seen just once. This rearrangement joins TRBV6-1 to TRBJ2-7; D not certain. The CDR3 spans 13 residues. V shed 4 bases and J shed 0 bases, with 7 bases lying between them. The germline CDR1 and CDR2 sequences are MNHNS and SASEGT. In nucleotides, the CDR3 is TGTGCCAGCAGTGCCCGGAGCTCCTACGAGCAGTACTTC. Translated: CASSARSSYEQYF.

The chain couples TRBV29-1 to TRBJ2-1; D possibly corresponds to TRBD2 (5 bases). The germline CDR1 and CDR2 sequences are SQVTM and ANQGSEA. Trimming stripped 3 bases from V and 7 bases from J, with 19 bases between. The CDR3 spans 15 residues. The CDR3 DNA follows: TGCAGCGTTGAGCGTTTGGAAGAGCGGCCGAATGAGCAGTTCTTC. Amino acid sequence: CSVERLEERPNEQFF.

The chain employs TRBV2 and TRBJ1-2; tentatively, D is TRBD1 (6 bases). The CDR3 is 12 residues long. Germline V gene lookup returns CDR1 SNHLY and CDR2 FYNNEI. Deletions cut 7 bases from V and 2 bases from J, with 8 bases between. CDR3 sequence: CASNTGNYGYTF. Here the CDR3 DNA reads TGTGCCAGCAACACAGGGAACTATGGCTACACCTTC.

This clone is labeled medium-sized. Other DNA sequences from this sample encode an identical CDR3 as well. CDR3 in DNA: TGTGCCAGCAGTTTTGGGACAGGGGGATCGTACGAGCAGTACTTC. This translates into CASSFGTGGSYEQYF. The gene calls are TRBV27 and TRBJ2-7; TRBD1 agrees at 11 bases. This CDR3 is built from 15 residues. J was trimmed by 4 bases and V by 3 bases; bases with no gene match: 5. Per germline, CDR1 MNHEY and CDR2 SMNVEV (reference sequence).

This chain connects TRBV5-1 to TRBJ2-1; no reliable D call. Trimming took 2 bases from V and 5 from J, leaving 2 bases between them. Germline V gene lookup returns CDR1 SGHRS and CDR2 YFSETQ. The CDR3 extends over 11 amino acids. The CDR3 coding sequence is TGCGCCAGCAGCTTCGACAATGAGCAGTTCTTC. Protein sequence: CASSFDNEQFF.

The chain combines TRBV4-1 with TRBJ1-2; D unclear. Germline loops: CDR1 MGHRA, CDR2 YSYEKL. The CDR3 is 16 amino acids. V was pared by 1 base and J by 3 bases, with 15 bases between. CDR3 protein: CASSQVFSRRDYGYTF. CDR3 coding DNA: TGCGCCAGCAGCCAAGTCTTCTCGCGACGGGACTATGGCTACACCTTC.

This clone was observed a handful of times. The chain employs TRBV5-6 and TRBJ2-1; 10 bases line up with TRBD2. This CDR3 has 15 residues. V shed 4 bases, J shed 5 bases, and the junction held 6 bases outside the gene matches. Germline CDR1 and CDR2: SGHDT and YYEEEE. The CDR3 nucleotides are TGTGCCAGCAGCCCCAGCGGGAGGGCCCACAATGAGCAGTTCTTC. Protein product: CASSPSGRAHNEQFF.

The gene calls are TRBV29-1 and TRBJ1-1; TRBD1 is a possible D gene (6 bases). Germline CDR1 and CDR2: SQVTM and ANQGSEA. V was trimmed by 6 bases and J by 5 bases, leaving 16 bases between them. There are 13 residues in the CDR3. The CDR3 nucleotides read TGCAGCGTGGCCGAAGGGGGGGCGACTGAAGCTTTCTTT. It encodes CSVAEGGATEAFF.

The chain couples TRBV2 to TRBJ2-1; D is ambiguous. Looked up from germline, CDR1 is SNHLY and CDR2 is FYNNEI. V lost 6 bases, J lost 1 base, and 7 bases lay in between. This CDR3 is built from 13 residues. The CDR3 nucleotides are TGTGCCAGCAGAGACCAGTCCTACAATGAGCAGTTCTTC. As protein: CASRDQSYNEQFF.

The sample holds a few counts of this clone. This chain joins TRBV27 and TRBJ2-3; D is ambiguous. The CDR3 is 14 amino acids. V was shortened by 1 base and J by 0 bases, with 5 bases between the two germline ends. The germline gives CDR1 MNHEY, CDR2 SMNVEV (reference sequence). CDR3 region: CASSLLGSTDTQYF. CDR3 nucleotide sequence: TGTGCCAGCAGTTTATTGGGAAGCACAGATACGCAGTATTTT.

This clone was observed once. The rearrangement uses TRBV7-9 and TRBJ1-2; D remains ambiguous. The CDR3 loop spans 14 amino acids. Germline V gene sequence: CDR1 SEHNR, CDR2 FQNEAQ (reference sequence). V was shortened by 1 base and J by 6 bases, with 12 bases between the two germline ends. Written as DNA, the CDR3 is TGTGCCAGCAGCTTAGAACAGAATCGTAATGGCTACACCTTC. Its translation: CASSLEQNRNGYTF. Using reference TRBV7-9 and TRBJ1-2 for the parts outside the CDR3, the full variable domain is DTGVSQNPRHKITKRGQNVTFRCDPISEHNRLYWYRQTLGQGPEFLTYFQNEAQLEKSRLLSDRFSAERPKGSFSTLEIQRTEQGDSAMYLCASSLEQNRNGYTFGSGTRLTVV.

This clone came up a few times. V is TRBV14 and J is TRBJ2-3; D ambiguous. V lost 1 base to trimming and J lost 4 bases, with 6 bases between them. Germline-derived CDR1 and CDR2 are SGHDN and FVKESK. CDR3 length equals 13 residues. CDR3 in DNA: TGTGCCAGCAGCCAAGGTCGCGCAGATACGCAGTATTTT. Translating gives CASSQGRADTQYF.

The chain couples TRBV7-9 to TRBJ2-1; D perhaps matches TRBD1 (6 bases). The V end was cut by 0 bases, the J end by 8 bases, with 11 bases between. CDR1 is SEHNR and CDR2 is FQNEAQ in the germline V gene (reference sequence). CDR3 length equals 14 residues. The CDR3 bases are TGTGCCAGCAGCTTAGCATCCAGGGGCGATGAGCAGTTCTTC. It translates to CASSLASRGDEQFF.

As concerns this clone: The sample carries other DNA sequences with the same CDR3. J is TRBJ2-1 and V is TRBV5-6, with D unresolved. The length of the CDR3 is 12 residues. Trimming shortened V by 0 bases and J by 7 bases, and 5 bases separated the two germline ends. Germline assignment: CDR1 SGHDT and CDR2 YYEEEE. CDR3 sequence (DNA): TGTGCCAGCAGCTTGGCTTCTAATGAGCAGTTCTTC. Residues: CASSLASNEQFF.

This chain connects TRBV27 to TRBJ2-3, with 7 bases identical to TRBD1. The V gene end was trimmed by 4 bases and the J gene end by 2 bases; junction bases not matched to a gene: 6. This CDR3 is built from 15 residues. The germline CDR1 and CDR2 sequences are MNHEY and SMNVEV (reference sequence). CDR3 in amino acids: CASSSRQGHTDTQYF. The CDR3 DNA sequence: TGTGCCAGCAGTTCGAGACAGGGTCACACAGATACGCAGTATTTT.

The gene calls are TRBV15 and TRBJ1-5; the match to TRBD1 covers 9 bases. From germline, CDR1 is LNHNV and CDR2 YYDKDF (reference sequence). The CDR3 is 15 residues long. J was trimmed by 0 bases and V by 6 bases; bases with no gene match: 3. The CDR3 nucleotides are TGTGCCACCAGAAGGGACAGGGCTAGCAATCAGCCCCAGCATTTT. It translates to CATRRDRASNQPQHF.

The chain links TRBV6-5 to TRBJ1-2, with no clear D. CDR3 length equals 14 residues. CDR1 is MNHEY, CDR2 SVGAGI, per germline. Trimming took 0 bases from V and 2 from J, leaving 7 bases between them. CDR3 in amino acids: CASSYSATNYGYTF. CDR3 DNA: TGTGCCAGCAGTTACTCAGCCACCAACTATGGCTACACCTTC.

The genes are TRBV7-9 and TRBJ2-5, with TRBD1 as a possible D gene (5 bases). Germline V gene lookup returns CDR1 SEHNR and CDR2 FQNEAQ (reference sequence). The ends were cut back, 4 bases at V and 5 bases at J, with 5 bases in the middle. The CDR3 contains 11 residues. For the CDR3, the DNA is TGTGCCAGCAGCTCAGGGGAGACCCAGTACTTC. Protein sequence: CASSSGETQYF.

The rearrangement links TRBV5-1 to TRBJ2-7; 9 nucleotides line up with TRBD1. With V trimmed by 1 base and J by 7 bases, 6 bases remained unmatched. This CDR3 comprises 14 residues. Germline CDR1 reads SGHRS; CDR2 reads YFSETQ. The CDR3 DNA reads TGCGCCAGCAGCTTGCGGGACAGGGTTGATGAGCAGTACTTC. Protein sequence: CASSLRDRVDEQYF.

This clone was seen a handful of times. V usage is TRBV29-1 and J usage is TRBJ2-7, with a tentative D call TRBD2 (5 bases). Trimming pared 4 bases from V and 0 bases from J, leaving 10 bases between. The CDR3 runs to 13 residues. Germline V lookup: CDR1 SQVTM, CDR2 ANQGSEA. CDR3: CSVGTGNSYEQYF. For the CDR3, the DNA is TGCAGCGTTGGTACGGGGAACTCCTACGAGCAGTACTTC.